The 22 T cell receptor beta chains below come from one sample, sequenced in a study of blood T cells in healthy people across ages. A sample-barcoded 5' primer and a J-beta primer mix were used in a second PCR of about 7 to 12 cycles. TCRdb analysed the 5' RACE reads with MiXCR anew, one entry per CDR3 protein. The sample lists some 1,500,000 distinct CDR3 sequences; 35% to 45% were seen once. The specimen sequenced was blood. These receptors were collected from a young woman in good health.

This sequence joins TRBV5-4 and TRBJ2-1; 11 bases are shared with TRBD2. The CDR3 contains 16 residues. V shed 4 bases and J 3 bases; nucleotides not matched to a gene: 6. Per the germline V gene, CDR1 is SGHNT and CDR2 is YYREEE (reference sequence). The CDR3 nucleotides are TGTGCCAGCAGCCGAGCTAGCGGGGGGATCTACAATGAGCAGTTCTTC. It codes for CASSRASGGIYNEQFF.

The rearrangement joins TRBV7-2 to TRBJ2-7, with 8 bases matching TRBD2. The CDR3 extends over 18 amino acids. Per the germline V gene, CDR1 is SGHTA and CDR2 is FQGNSA. The trim removed 2 bases at V and 7 bases at J, leaving 19 bases unmatched. This chain's CDR3 is CASSLRGSGALSYNEQYF. CDR3 bases: TGTGCCAGCAGCTTAAGGGGTAGCGGGGCCCTCTCCTACAATGAGCAGTACTTC.

The chain has TRBV7-9 and TRBJ1-4; D is ambiguous. Trimming shortened V by 5 bases and J by 5 bases, and 12 bases separated the two germline ends. This CDR3 is 14 amino acids long. Germline loops: CDR1 SEHNR, CDR2 FQNEAQ (reference sequence). In DNA, the CDR3 is TGTGCCAGCAGCCGCCGGATGGAAAATGAAAAACTGTTTTTT. It yields the protein CASSRRMENEKLFF.

This clonotype was seen a handful of times. The rearrangement joins TRBV27 to TRBJ2-5; unclear D gene. Germline CDR1 MNHEY, CDR2 SMNVEV (reference sequence). This CDR3 region has 12 residues. V was trimmed by 9 bases and J by 11 bases, leaving 19 bases between them. The DNA of the CDR3 is TGTGCCAGTACCACACCGTACAATGAGCAGTACTTC. As protein: CASTTPYNEQYF.

The chain combines TRBV5-6 with TRBJ2-3, with D perhaps TRBD2 (7 bases). Trimming took 6 bases from V and 0 from J, leaving 20 bases between them. Germline CDR1 reads SGHDT; CDR2 reads YYEEEE. The CDR3 contains 17 residues. The CDR3 loop is CASTGGRSYSSTDTQYF. In nucleotides, the CDR3 is TGTGCCAGCACGGGGGGCAGGTCCTATTCTAGCACAGATACGCAGTATTTT.

This clonotype has a handful of counts. J is TRBJ2-5 and V is TRBV6-5; TRBD2 is a possible D gene (5 bases). Germline V CDR1 and CDR2: MNHEY, SVGAGI. This CDR3 is 13 amino acids long. Trimming stripped 4 bases from V and 5 bases from J, with 11 bases between. CDR3 region: CASSSLVRETQYF. The CDR3 DNA sequence: TGTGCCAGCAGTTCACTAGTCCGGGAGACCCAGTACTTC.

The chain uses TRBV14 and TRBJ1-4; D possibly corresponds to TRBD1 (6 bases). V lost 3 bases to trimming and J lost 6 bases, with 17 bases between them. Germline CDR1 is SGHDN and CDR2 is FVKESK. The CDR3 covers 16 residues. The CDR3 is CASSQGDRPKDEKLFF. CDR3 bases: TGTGCCAGCAGCCAGGGAGACAGGCCCAAGGATGAAAAACTGTTTTTT.

The genes are TRBV15 and TRBJ2-7, with 7 bases that match TRBD1. CDR1 is LNHNV, CDR2 YYDKDF, per germline (reference sequence). The CDR3 contains 15 residues. Trimming cost V 5 bases and J 7 bases; bases outside gene matches: 14. CDR3 in amino acids: CATSRQGGFGDEQYF. DNA of the CDR3: TGTGCCACCAGCCGACAGGGTGGTTTCGGTGATGAGCAGTACTTC.

This clonotype was recorded at least ten times. J is TRBJ2-1 and V is TRBV6-5, with D possibly being TRBD2 (7 bases). V shed 10 bases and J shed 1 base, with 20 bases lying between them. The germline V gene has CDR1 MNHEY and CDR2 SVGAGI. CDR3 size: 16 residues. The CDR3 spells CANGEGGRLSYNEQFF. In nucleotides, the CDR3 is TGTGCCAATGGGGAGGGGGGGCGGTTATCCTACAATGAGCAGTTCTTC.

The chain is built from TRBV6-5 and TRBJ1-2, with D possibly matching TRBD1 (6 bases). CDR1 and CDR2 from the germline V gene are MNHEY and SVGAGI. Trimming left V 5 bases short and J 3 bases short, with 16 bases between. The CDR3 covers 15 residues. The CDR3 nucleotides read TGTGCCAGCAGTACAACCCCGGGGGCACACTATGGCTACACCTTC. Translated, it gives CASSTTPGAHYGYTF.

J is TRBJ2-5 and V is TRBV12-3 or TRBV12-4; D may be TRBD2 (5 bases). CDR3 length: 14 residues. V was shortened by 5 bases and J by 0 bases, with 10 bases between the two germline ends. The CDR3 here is CASSGDGNQETQYF. The CDR3 DNA is TGTGCCAGCAGTGGTGACGGGAACCAAGAGACCCAGTACTTC.

Worth noting for this clonotype: The junction departs from germline at one end; a sequencing error may be responsible. This rearrangement joins TRBV7-2 to TRBJ2-1, with 7 bases aligning to TRBD2. Germline-derived CDR1 and CDR2 are SGHTA and FQGNSA. CDR3 length equals 15 residues. The CDR3 region is CANSPGGRSYNEQFF. CDR3 in DNA: TGTGCCAACAGCCCGGGGGGTCGATCCTACAATGAGCAGTTCTTC.

The V call is TRBV28, the J call TRBJ2-1; 12 nucleotides align to TRBD2. Germline loops: CDR1 MDHEN, CDR2 SYDVKM. The V segment lost 5 bases and the J segment 8 bases; nucleotides outside the gene matches: 7. This CDR3 comprises 15 residues. Written as DNA, the CDR3 is TGTGCCAGCAGTCCAGGACTAGCGGGAAGGGATGAGCAGTTCTTC. Its protein is CASSPGLAGRDEQFF. Drawing the rest from reference TRBV28 and TRBJ2-1, the complete variable domain is DVKVTQSSRYLVKRTGEKVFLECVQDMDHENMFWYRQDPGLGLRLIYFSYDVKMKEKGDIPEGYSVSREKKERFSLILESASTNQTSMYLCASSPGLAGRDEQFFGPGTRLTVL.

The chain has TRBV15 and TRBJ2-1; 7 bases line up with TRBD2. The better agreement between TRBJ2-7 and the DNA end casts doubt on the J call. CDR3 size: 15 residues. CDR1 is LNHNV, CDR2 YYDKDF, per germline (reference sequence). CDR3 region: CATSREQGDYNEQYF. The CDR3 DNA sequence: TGTGCCACCAGCAGAGAGCAAGGGGACTACAATGAGCAGTACTTC.

This clonotype has a handful of counts. The rearrangement uses TRBV27 and TRBJ2-1; D may correspond to TRBD1 or TRBD2 (5 bases each). Germline values: CDR1 MNHEY, CDR2 SMNVEV (reference sequence). Trimming stripped 3 bases from V and 10 bases from J, with 16 bases between. This CDR3 spans 14 amino acids. CDR3 bases: TGTGCCAGCAGTTTCCGTAGAGGGGTTCGGGAGCAGTTCTTC. It codes for CASSFRRGVREQFF.

This clonotype was detected only a few times. The chain recombines TRBV29-1 with TRBJ2-3; possible D gene TRBD1, 5 bases. V was trimmed by 7 bases and J by 2 bases, leaving 10 bases between them. Germline CDR1 reads SQVTM; CDR2 reads ANQGSEA. This CDR3 has 12 residues. Here the CDR3 DNA reads TGCAGCGCCGAGGACAACACAGATACGCAGTATTTT. Translation gives CSAEDNTDTQYF.

The genes are TRBV7-8 and TRBJ2-3, with D hard to call. The V end was cut by 3 bases, the J end by 2 bases, with 15 bases between. The germline gives CDR1 SGHVS, CDR2 FQNEAQ. This CDR3 has 16 residues. The CDR3 nucleotides read TGTGCCAGCAGCTTCCGCGATCCCGGAACCACAGATACGCAGTATTTT. This encodes CASSFRDPGTTDTQYF.

The rearrangement uses TRBV20-1 and TRBJ2-3, with 11 nucleotides matching TRBD1. Germline trimming cut 0 bases from V and 5 bases from J; bases unmatched to any gene: 7. This CDR3 spans 16 amino acids. Germline-derived CDR1 and CDR2 are DFQATT and SNEGSKA (reference sequence). CDR3 region: CSARDPTGTGGDTQYF. CDR3 bases: TGCAGTGCTAGAGATCCCACCGGGACAGGGGGAGATACGCAGTATTTT.

This clonotype was picked up many times. The rearrangement joins TRBV29-1 to TRBJ2-7; D is perhaps TRBD1 (5 bases). The CDR3 totals 12 residues. CDR1 SQVTM and CDR2 ANQGSEA come from the germline V gene. Trimming took off 4 bases at V and 2 bases at J, with 9 bases between the two ends. In DNA form, the CDR3 reads TGCAGCGTTGTATTGGACACCTACGAGCAGTACTTC. Amino acid sequence: CSVVLDTYEQYF.

V gene TRBV9 combines with J gene TRBJ2-7; tentative D call: TRBD2 (6 bases). The CDR3 loop spans 15 amino acids. Germline CDR1 and CDR2: SGDLS and YYNGEE. Trimming pared 4 bases from V and 0 bases from J, leaving 14 bases between. The CDR3 DNA follows: TGTGCCAGCAGCCCAGTCGGCGGGAACTCCTACGAGCAGTACTTC. It specifies CASSPVGGNSYEQYF.

V is TRBV6-5 and J is TRBJ2-1; D possibly corresponds to TRBD1 (6 bases). Trimming pared 2 bases from V and 5 bases from J, leaving 7 bases between. The CDR3 consists of 13 residues. Germline CDR1 and CDR2: MNHEY and SVGAGI. CDR3 DNA: TGTGCCAGCAGTTACGGACAGCACAATGAGCAGTTCTTC. Its translation: CASSYGQHNEQFF.

V and J are TRBV20-1 and TRBJ1-6, with 10 positions matching TRBD1. The V segment lost 1 base and the J segment 0 bases; nucleotides outside the gene matches: 0. The CDR3 covers 16 residues. Germline CDR1 DFQATT, CDR2 SNEGSKA (reference sequence). CDR3 in DNA: TGCAGTGCTAGAGGGGACAGGGGCTCCTATAATTCACCCCTCCACTTT. Translated: CSARGDRGSYNSPLHF.